The 28 T cell receptor beta chains listed next were all sequenced from one sample in a study of T-cell reconstitution after alpha-beta-depleted transplantation in children. Unique molecular identifiers featured in how the TCRbeta library was prepared. MiXCR, run by TCRdb on the PCR reads, gives a single entry per CDR3 protein. The sample consists of about 360,000 distinct CDR3 sequences, 10% to 15% of them appearing once. This sample comprised PBMCs, obtained from the stem cell graft. The receptors originated from a human donor who donated a stem cell graft to a child with Fanconi anemia.

This clonotype was seen at least ten times. CDR3 region: CASSLGWEALGYF. In DNA, the CDR3 is TGTGCCAGCAGTTTAGGTTGGGAGGCCCTGGGGTACTTC. This chain uses TRBV12-3 or TRBV12-4 with TRBJ2-7; perhaps TRBD2 as D (6 bases). This CDR3 is 13 amino acids long. V was shortened by 1 base and J by 12 bases, with 16 bases between the two germline ends.

This clonotype was counted ten times or more. The chain uses TRBV29-1 and TRBJ2-5; a weak D match, TRBD2 (5 bases). V dropped 3 bases and J dropped 1 base, with 9 bases sitting between them. CDR1 is SQVTM and CDR2 is ANQGSEA in the germline V gene. The length of the CDR3 is 13 residues. The DNA of the CDR3 is TGCAGCGTTGACCTAGCCTCCCAAGAGACCCAGTACTTC. Amino acid sequence: CSVDLASQETQYF.

The V call is TRBV6-9, the J call TRBJ1-2; TRBD1 might be the D (6 bases). This CDR3 is built from 16 residues. CDR1 and CDR2 from the germline V gene are MNHGY and SVAAGI. V was trimmed by 6 bases and J by 0 bases, leaving 17 bases between them. The CDR3 spells CASSRGATGPNYGYTF. DNA of the CDR3: TGTGCCAGCAGCCGTGGGGCGACAGGACCTAACTATGGCTACACCTTC.

In this sample, this clonotype turned up many times. The genes are TRBV6-5 and TRBJ1-1; the D is unclear. The ends were cut back, 10 bases at V and 2 bases at J, with 8 bases in the middle. CDR1 MNHEY and CDR2 SVGAGI come from the germline V gene. The CDR3 is 11 residues long. In DNA form, the CDR3 reads TGTGCCACCTCGGGTAACACTGAAGCTTTCTTT. This codes for CATSGNTEAFF.

The J gene is TRBJ1-4, the V gene TRBV18; weak D call: TRBD1 (6 bases). The V gene's germline CDR1 is KGHSH and CDR2 LQKENI. This CDR3 has 15 amino acids. The V and J ends lost 2 bases and 7 bases respectively, with 14 bases between them. CDR3 nucleotide sequence: TGTGCCAGCTCACCAGATACAGGGAAGAGTGAAAAACTGTTTTTT. Translation: CASSPDTGKSEKLFF.

Many counts were recorded for this clonotype. The V gene is TRBV6-5, the J gene TRBJ1-2; the D gene is possibly TRBD1 (5 bases). Germline V CDR1 and CDR2: MNHEY, SVGAGI. This CDR3 contains 12 residues. V was cut by 7 bases and J by 8 bases, with 14 bases left in between. The CDR3 DNA reads TGTGCCAGCACCTCCCAGGGCCAAGGCTACACCTTC. Translating gives CASTSQGQGYTF.

This clonotype was seen repeatedly, ten times or more. The chain recombines TRBV2 with TRBJ2-3; D not certain. Between the trimmed V and J ends, which lost 7 bases and 0 bases, there was a span of 11 bases. The V gene's germline CDR1 is SNHLY and CDR2 FYNNEI. The CDR3 extends over 14 amino acids. The CDR3 DNA reads TGTGCCAGCATGGGCGGCTATAGCACAGATACGCAGTATTTT. Encoded protein: CASMGGYSTDTQYF.

This clonotype was seen once. The CDR3 does not close with the conserved phenylalanine or tryptophan, likely indicating a read error. CDR3 nucleotide sequence: TGTGCCAGCTCATCTGAAGAAGAGACCCAGTACTAC. This gives the protein CASSSEEETQYY. The chain has TRBV18 and TRBJ2-5; D is ambiguous. V was trimmed by 5 bases and J by 3 bases, leaving 7 bases between them. Germline-derived CDR1 and CDR2 are KGHSH and LQKENI. The CDR3 loop spans 12 amino acids.

This clonotype is a singleton in its sample. This likely comes from a read error, as the CDR3 has no conserved phenylalanine or tryptophan at its end. The rearrangement joins TRBV29-1 to TRBJ2-5, with D hard to call. In germline, CDR1 is SQVTM, CDR2 ANQGSEA. The V and J ends lost 5 bases and 5 bases respectively, with 12 bases between them. The CDR3 runs 12 residues. The CDR3 protein is CSVSIQSETQYI. CDR3 coding DNA: TGCAGCGTTTCAATCCAGTCCGAGACCCAGTACATC.

Only a few counts were recorded for this clonotype. The rearrangement joins TRBV7-9 to TRBJ1-2; D unclear. There are 13 residues in the CDR3. Trimming removed 0 bases from V and 4 bases from J, with 6 bases in between. Germline V gene lookup returns CDR1 SEHNR and CDR2 FQNEAQ (reference sequence). The CDR3 sequence: CASSLALRYGYTF. DNA of the CDR3: TGTGCCAGCAGCTTAGCCCTACGCTATGGCTACACCTTC.

This clonotype was found a few times. The V gene is TRBV5-1, the J gene TRBJ2-5; D call uncertain. The germline CDR1 and CDR2 sequences are SGHRS and YFSETQ. The CDR3 sequence is 15 residues long. The V end lost 3 bases, the J end lost 1 base, and 13 bases lay between the germline ends. DNA of the CDR3: TGCGCCAGCAGCTCGAATGCAGTTCCCCAAGAGACCCAGTACTTC. Translated: CASSSNAVPQETQYF.

There are a few counts of this clonotype. The chain is built from TRBV6-2 or TRBV6-3 and TRBJ2-7, with 9 nucleotides matching TRBD1. Germline-derived CDR1 and CDR2 are MNHEY and SVGEGT. The CDR3 length is 14 residues. V trimming: 7 bases; J trimming: 4 bases; junction bases outside the gene matches: 8. The CDR3 loop reads CASNKGTGKYEQYF. The CDR3, as DNA: TGTGCCAGCAATAAGGGGACAGGGAAGTACGAGCAGTACTTC.

This chain joins TRBV20-1 and TRBJ2-1, with 9 bases aligning to TRBD2. Per germline, CDR1 DFQATT and CDR2 SNEGSKA (reference sequence). The J segment lost 8 bases and the V segment lost 7 bases, leaving 9 bases of the junction unmatched. The CDR3 has 13 residues. In DNA, the CDR3 is TGCAGTGGAGCGGGGGGCAGGTTGGATGAGCAGTTCTTC. Translation: CSGAGGRLDEQFF.

The sample holds many counts of this clonotype. V and J are TRBV12-3 or TRBV12-4 and TRBJ1-2; TRBD1 matches at 7 bases. V was clipped by 4 bases and J by 3 bases; unmatched bases: 8. CDR3 length equals 15 residues. CDR3 residues: CASSSPPDRDYGYTF. The DNA for the CDR3 is TGTGCCAGCAGTTCACCCCCCGACAGGGACTATGGCTACACCTTC.

The rearrangement uses TRBV7-2 and TRBJ2-7, with 11 bases that match TRBD1. This CDR3 comprises 16 residues. CDR1 is SGHTA and CDR2 is FQGNSA in the germline V gene. Unmatched junction bases numbered 7, after V lost 6 bases and J lost 0 bases. The CDR3 sequence: CASRRAGTGGSYEQYF. The CDR3 coding sequence is TGTGCCAGCAGAAGAGCCGGGACAGGGGGCTCCTACGAGCAGTACTTC.

This clonotype was found many times. The chain is built from TRBV6-2 or TRBV6-3 and TRBJ1-2; D is undetermined. Germline CDR1 and CDR2: MNHEY and SVGEGT. The CDR3 has 13 residues. V lost 2 bases and J lost 4, with 8 bases in between. Here the CDR3 reads CASSYVTPYGYTF. The CDR3 DNA follows: TGTGCCAGCAGTTACGTGACACCCTATGGCTACACCTTC.

This clonotype was detected ten times or more. The rearrangement joins TRBV6-5 to TRBJ2-1; 8 bases agree with TRBD2. From germline, CDR1 is MNHEY and CDR2 SVGAGI. The CDR3 is 16 residues long. V shed 2 bases, J shed 0 bases, and the junction held 3 bases outside the gene matches. Here the CDR3 DNA reads TGTGCCAGCAGTTACCCGAGCGGGAGCTCCTACAATGAGCAGTTCTTC. The encoded protein is CASSYPSGSSYNEQFF.

This chain links TRBV28 with TRBJ1-1; unclear D gene. The CDR3 length is 11 residues. CDR1 is MDHEN and CDR2 is SYDVKM in the germline V gene. Trimming took 8 bases from V and 8 from J, leaving 12 bases between them. CDR3 region: CASQNSGEAFF. CDR3 nucleotide sequence: TGTGCCAGCCAAAATTCGGGCGAAGCTTTCTTT.

This chain links TRBV12-3 or TRBV12-4 with TRBJ1-1, with D tentatively TRBD1 (6 bases). The CDR3 length is 13 residues. V was shortened by 1 base and J by 8 bases, with 11 bases between the two germline ends. The CDR3 reads CASSLEGGREAFF. The CDR3 coding sequence is TGTGCCAGCAGTTTAGAGGGGGGCCGCGAAGCTTTCTTT.

This clonotype showed up just a few times. This chain joins TRBV7-2 and TRBJ2-2; TRBD1 agrees at 9 bases. Germline CDR1 and CDR2: SGHTA and FQGNSA. This CDR3 is 17 amino acids long. After removal of 2 bases from V and 7 bases from J, the junction contained 11 bases not matched to a gene. The chain's CDR3 is CASSLLHHRGQGGELFF. The DNA for the CDR3 is TGTGCCAGCAGCTTACTCCATCACAGGGGGCAGGGCGGGGAGCTGTTTTTT.

This clonotype was counted at least ten times. This chain uses TRBV7-8 with TRBJ2-5; D is undetermined. Germline lookup yields CDR1 SGHVS and CDR2 FQNEAQ. V was pared by 1 base and J by 4 bases, with 16 bases between. CDR3 length equals 16 residues. The DNA of the CDR3 is TGTGCCAGCAGCTTAGGTGGCAGAGGAGTTTCAGAGACCCAGTACTTC. It specifies CASSLGGRGVSETQYF. Based on the CDR3 plus reference TRBV7-8 and TRBJ2-5, the full variable domain is GAGVSQSPRYKVAKRGQDVALRCDPISGHVSLFWYQQALGQGPEFLTYFQNEAQLDKSGLPSDRFFAERPEGSVSTLKIQRTQQEDSAVYLCASSLGGRGVSETQYFGPGTRLLVL.

This clonotype was seen repeatedly, ten times or more. V usage is TRBV20-1 and J usage is TRBJ2-5, with D perhaps TRBD1 or TRBD2 (5 bases each). The CDR3 totals 13 residues. Germline CDR1 reads DFQATT; CDR2 reads SNEGSKA (reference sequence). V was pared by 3 bases and J by 4 bases, with 12 bases between. The CDR3 DNA sequence: TGCAGTGCTAGTTCCCGGGGCGGAGAGACCCAGTACTTC. This codes for CSASSRGGETQYF.

The CDR3 DNA sequence: TGTGCCACCAGTGATTCAAGACTAGCATGGGGACAAGAGACCCAGTACTTC. Translation gives CATSDSRLAWGQETQYF. The chain combines TRBV24-1 with TRBJ2-5, with TRBD2 matching over 7 bases. This CDR3 is 17 amino acids long. Per the germline V gene, CDR1 is KGHDR and CDR2 is SFDVKD. The J segment lost 2 bases and the V segment lost 2 bases, leaving 10 bases of the junction unmatched.

The chain combines TRBV12-3 or TRBV12-4 with TRBJ1-1; the D gene is possibly TRBD1 (6 bases). The CDR3 has 13 amino acids. Trimming removed 9 bases at V and 2 bases at J, with 13 bases between. The CDR3 coding sequence is TGTGCCAGTAATAGACAGGTCAACACTGAAGCTTTCTTT. It specifies CASNRQVNTEAFF.

This chain links TRBV12-3 or TRBV12-4 with TRBJ1-6; D unresolved. The V and J ends lost 6 bases and 6 bases respectively, with 15 bases between them. The CDR3 runs to 15 residues. The CDR3 coding sequence is TGTGCCAGCAGATTCCCCGGGCCGCCTAATTCACCCCTCCACTTT. It encodes CASRFPGPPNSPLHF.

The V gene is TRBV5-1, the J gene TRBJ2-5; TRBD2 might be the D (5 bases). The ends were cut back, 0 bases at V and 5 bases at J, with 11 bases in the middle. Germline CDR1 reads SGHRS; CDR2 reads YFSETQ. CDR3 length equals 14 residues. The CDR3 sequence: CASSLAASRETQYF. The CDR3 DNA reads TGCGCCAGCAGCTTGGCGGCTAGCCGGGAGACCCAGTACTTC. The variable domain in full, with the rest retrieved from reference TRBV5-1 and TRBJ2-5, is KAGVTQTPRYLIKTRGQQVTLSCSPISGHRSVSWYQQTPGQGLQFLFEYFSETQRNKGNFPGRFSGRQFSNSRSEMNVSTLELGDSALYLCASSLAASRETQYFGPGTRLLVL.

The rearrangement uses TRBV20-1 and TRBJ2-5; D assignment may be TRBD1 or TRBD2 (5 bases each). There are 14 residues in the CDR3. V was pared by 2 bases and J by 4 bases, with 14 bases between. In germline, CDR1 is DFQATT, CDR2 SNEGSKA (reference sequence). The CDR3 region has the DNA TGCAGTGCTAGATTAGCAGGGAGAACAGAGACCCAGTACTTC. The encoded protein is CSARLAGRTETQYF.

This clonotype was counted between two and nine times. The rearrangement uses TRBV18 and TRBJ1-6; D may be TRBD1 (5 bases). CDR3 length equals 16 residues. The V end lost 6 bases, the J end lost 6 bases, and 18 bases lay between the germline ends. Germline CDR1 and CDR2: KGHSH and LQKENI. The CDR3, as DNA: TGTGCCAGCTCTACCGGGCAGGGAGGAATTAATTCACCCCTCCACTTT. This encodes CASSTGQGGINSPLHF.